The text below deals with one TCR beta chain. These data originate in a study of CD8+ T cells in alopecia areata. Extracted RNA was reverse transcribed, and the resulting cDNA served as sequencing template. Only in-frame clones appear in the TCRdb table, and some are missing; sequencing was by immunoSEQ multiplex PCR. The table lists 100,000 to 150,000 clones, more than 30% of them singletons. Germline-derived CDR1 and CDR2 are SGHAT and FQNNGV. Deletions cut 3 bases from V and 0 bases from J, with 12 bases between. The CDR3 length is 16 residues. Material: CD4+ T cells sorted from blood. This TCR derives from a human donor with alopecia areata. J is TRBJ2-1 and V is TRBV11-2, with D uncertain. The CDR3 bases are TGTGCCAGCAGCTTCCGTGGAACGGGCTCCTACAATGAGCAGTTCTTC. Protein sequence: CASSFRGTGSYNEQFF.